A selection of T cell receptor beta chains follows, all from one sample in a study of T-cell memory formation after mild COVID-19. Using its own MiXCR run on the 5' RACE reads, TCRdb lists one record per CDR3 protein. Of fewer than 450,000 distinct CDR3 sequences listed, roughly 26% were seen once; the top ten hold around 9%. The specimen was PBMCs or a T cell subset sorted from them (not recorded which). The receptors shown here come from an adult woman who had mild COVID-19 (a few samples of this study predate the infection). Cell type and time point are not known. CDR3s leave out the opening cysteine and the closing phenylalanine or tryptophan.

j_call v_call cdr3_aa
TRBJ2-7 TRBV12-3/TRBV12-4 ASSLVGGIYEQY
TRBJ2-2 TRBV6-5 ASSLGGQGAHTGELF
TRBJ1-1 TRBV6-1 ASSEGQLNTEAF
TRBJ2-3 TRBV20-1 SVSDGTDTQY
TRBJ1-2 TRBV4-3 ASSQDRGPYGYT
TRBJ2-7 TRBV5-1 ASSRRGDYEQY
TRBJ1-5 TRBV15 ATSRELTGVDKPQH
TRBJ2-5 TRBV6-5 ASSSEGTSDRETQY
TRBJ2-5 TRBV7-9 ASISDREGFLSQETQY
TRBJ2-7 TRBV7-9 ASSFRQSSYEQY
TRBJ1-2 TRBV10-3 AISESVNYGYT
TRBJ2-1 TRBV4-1 ASSQDSLAGGYNEQF
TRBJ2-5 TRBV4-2 ASSQDYLAGGPRQETQY
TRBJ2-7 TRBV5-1 ASSLVPGGYEQY
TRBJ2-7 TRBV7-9 ASSHQAGTLSEQY
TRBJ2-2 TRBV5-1 ASSLSTGRNTGELF
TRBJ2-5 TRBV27 ASSSLAGELKTQY
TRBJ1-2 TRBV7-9 ASSPALASGTGYDYGYT
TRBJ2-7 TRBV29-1 SVAPTRSYEQY
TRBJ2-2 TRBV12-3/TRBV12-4 ASSPQLNTGELF
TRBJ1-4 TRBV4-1 ASSQLLNEKLF
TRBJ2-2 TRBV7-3 ASSLYATGELF
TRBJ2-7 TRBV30 AWRGADYSYEQY
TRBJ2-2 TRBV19 ASTGFQGLAIPGELF
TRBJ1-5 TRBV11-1 ASVGSYSNQPQH
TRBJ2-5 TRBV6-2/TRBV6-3 ASSFPGTGGEETQY
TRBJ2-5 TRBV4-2 ASSQGADRQETQY
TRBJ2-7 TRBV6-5 ASSPTGGSSYEQY
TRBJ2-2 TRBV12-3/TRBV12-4 AINPSAGGNTGELF
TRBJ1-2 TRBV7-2 ASSLGEDRAYGYT
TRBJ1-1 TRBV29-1 SGRAHEAF
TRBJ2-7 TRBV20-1 SAGSYEQY
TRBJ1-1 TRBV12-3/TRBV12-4 ASSPGGAVAF
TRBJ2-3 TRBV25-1 ASSDRTVADTQY
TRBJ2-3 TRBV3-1 ASSPRSGGTDTQY
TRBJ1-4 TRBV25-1 ASSEYEAPATNEKLF
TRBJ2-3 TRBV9 ASSPRAGDGTDTQY
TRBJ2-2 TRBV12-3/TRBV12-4 ASAPGTPTGELF
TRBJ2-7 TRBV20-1 SARSSGSAGGAYEQY
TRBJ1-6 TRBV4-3 ASSQESGAFNSPLH
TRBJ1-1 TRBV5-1 ASSSEGGTNTEAF
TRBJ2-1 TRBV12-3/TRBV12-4 ASSATSSDNEQF